One and the same sample provided the 29 T cell receptor beta chains below, sequenced in a study of cytomegalovirus exposure and HLA in healthy donors. This PCR relied on a set of 60 Vbeta primers and 13 Jbeta primers. This table comes from immunoSEQ multiplex PCR, and its TCRdb copy is limited to in-frame clones, with some not included. The data show 100,000 to 120,000 clones, around 85% seen once. The sample was PBMCs. These receptors were taken from a man younger than 45 in good health and CMV-seropositive.

The rearrangement joins TRBV27 to TRBJ1-2; TRBD1 might be the D (5 bases). CDR3 length equals 14 residues. Trimming removed 3 bases at V and 2 bases at J, with 10 bases between. CDR1 and CDR2 from the germline V gene are MNHEY and SMNVEV (reference sequence). The CDR3 region is CASSFGGGNYGYTF. Here the CDR3 DNA reads TGTGCCAGCAGTTTTGGGGGGGGGAACTATGGCTACACCTTC.

This clone has a single count. The chain carries TRBV29-1 and TRBJ2-7; D is possibly TRBD1 (5 bases). V gave up 3 bases and J gave up 5 bases, with 8 bases separating them. This CDR3 has 11 residues. CDR1 SQVTM and CDR2 ANQGSEA come from the germline V gene. This chain's CDR3 is CSVDWGDEQYF. The CDR3 nucleotides read TGCAGCGTTGATTGGGGCGACGAGCAGTACTTC.

This chain joins TRBV9 and TRBJ2-1, with TRBD2 matching 9 bases. Trimming took 0 bases from V and 8 from J; bases not matched to a gene: 9. The CDR3 contains 16 residues. Germline values: CDR1 SGDLS, CDR2 YYNGEE. CDR3 DNA: TGTGCCAGCAGCGTAGGCGGCGGGGGGGCCTTCGATGAGCAGTTCTTC. Translated, it gives CASSVGGGGAFDEQFF.

For the CDR3, the DNA is TGTGCCAGCAGCTTACTTGGGGGGTTCACAGATACGCAGTATTTT. Its translation is CASSLLGGFTDTQYF. The V and J genes are TRBV7-6 and TRBJ2-3; D is possibly TRBD2 (6 bases). Germline V lookup: CDR1 SGHVS, CDR2 FNYEAQ. V lost 2 bases to trimming and J lost 2 bases, with 11 bases between them. The CDR3 runs 15 residues.

The chain has TRBV11-2 and TRBJ2-7; 7 bases agree with TRBD1. Germline lookup yields CDR1 SGHAT and CDR2 FQNNGV. The CDR3 runs 15 residues. V lost 5 bases and J lost 3; bases outside the gene matches: 10. CDR3: CASSPLTGLGYEQYF. The CDR3 DNA reads as TGTGCCAGCAGCCCACTGACAGGGCTGGGCTACGAGCAGTACTTC.

The chain carries TRBV5-4 and TRBJ2-2; perhaps TRBD1 as D (5 bases). There are 14 residues in the CDR3. With 6 bases removed from V and 1 base from J, the gap between germline ends came to 10 bases. The germline gives CDR1 SGHNT, CDR2 YYREEE (reference sequence). This CDR3 is CASNPGQNTGELFF. The CDR3 DNA is TGTGCCAGCAACCCTGGACAGAACACCGGGGAGCTGTTTTTT.

The chain combines TRBV19 with TRBJ2-3; TRBD2 might be the D (5 bases). Germline V gene lookup returns CDR1 LNHDA and CDR2 SQIVND (reference sequence). V shed 1 base and J shed 1 base, with 12 bases lying between them. The CDR3 extends over 16 amino acids. The CDR3 here is CASSIGVGSRTDTQYF. In DNA form, the CDR3 reads TGTGCCAGTAGTATAGGAGTGGGGAGTCGCACAGATACGCAGTATTTT. Full variable domain (missing parts from reference TRBV19 and TRBJ2-3): DGGITQSPKYLFRKEGQNVTLSCEQNLNHDAMYWYRQDPGQGLRLIYYSQIVNDFQKGDIAEGYSVSREKKESFPLTVTSAQKNPTAFYLCASSIGVGSRTDTQYFGPGTRLTVL.

V and J are TRBV9 and TRBJ2-2; TRBD2 aligns across 12 bases. The CDR3 length is 16 residues. The J segment lost 6 bases and the V segment lost 0 bases, leaving 3 bases of the junction unmatched. Germline CDR1 reads SGDLS; CDR2 reads YYNGEE. The CDR3 DNA is TGTGCCAGCAGCGTAGGACCTAGCGGGGGGGCCGGGGAGCTGTTTTTT. It codes for CASSVGPSGGAGELFF.

The chain employs TRBV29-1 and TRBJ2-1; 8 nucleotides agree with TRBD2. In germline, CDR1 is SQVTM, CDR2 ANQGSEA. Trimming at V came to 5 bases and at J to 2 bases, leaving 5 bases not matched to a gene. This CDR3 is built from 14 residues. The CDR3 loop reads CSVSRAGAYNEQFF. The DNA for the CDR3 is TGCAGCGTTTCCAGAGCGGGGGCCTACAATGAGCAGTTCTTC.

The V and J genes are TRBV7-9 and TRBJ1-2; the match to TRBD1 covers 7 bases. The germline CDR1 and CDR2 sequences are SEHNR and FQNEAQ (reference sequence). J was trimmed by 2 bases and V by 5 bases; bases with no gene match: 8. The CDR3 totals 15 residues. The CDR3 DNA follows: TGTGCCAGCAGCCCTAACAGGGGCGGAAACTATGGCTACACCTTC. It encodes CASSPNRGGNYGYTF.

This clone was seen a few times. J is TRBJ2-3 and V is TRBV9; TRBD2 agrees at 8 bases. V lost 3 bases, J lost 2 bases, and 8 bases stayed unmatched. The CDR3 extends over 16 amino acids. Germline V lookup: CDR1 SGDLS, CDR2 YYNGEE. The CDR3 here is CASSAGTRGFTDTQYF. For the CDR3, the DNA is TGTGCCAGCAGCGCGGGGACTAGGGGGTTCACAGATACGCAGTATTTT.

Of note for this clone: The sample carries other DNA sequences with the same CDR3. The chain carries TRBV27 and TRBJ1-2; D gene unclear. V shed 5 bases and J shed 13 bases, with 5 bases lying between them. The germline V gene has CDR1 MNHEY and CDR2 SMNVEV (reference sequence). This CDR3 region has 8 residues. DNA for the CDR3: TGTGCCAGCAGTCCCCTCACCTTC. Its protein is CASSPLTF.

This clone was detected a few times. The CDR3 protein is CASSLEARPGANVLTF. CDR3 DNA: TGTGCCAGCAGCTTGGAGGCGAGGCCTGGGGCCAACGTCCTGACTTTC. The gene calls are TRBV5-6 and TRBJ2-6, with D uncertain. Germline CDR1 SGHDT, CDR2 YYEEEE. The V and J ends lost 0 bases and 2 bases respectively, with 9 bases between them. This CDR3 comprises 16 residues.

This clone was found a few times. The chain has TRBV7-6 and TRBJ2-7, with D perhaps TRBD2 (5 bases). Trimming removed 3 bases from V and 1 base from J, with 7 bases in between. The CDR3 has 13 amino acids. Germline CDR1 is SGHVS and CDR2 is FNYEAQ. The DNA for the CDR3 is TGTGCCAGCAGCTTTGGACTTTCCTACGAGCAGTACTTC. This translates into CASSFGLSYEQYF.

This chain uses TRBV4-2 with TRBJ2-3; 8 bases are shared with TRBD2. Germline assignment: CDR1 LGHNA and CDR2 YNFKEQ. This CDR3 is built from 18 residues. J lost 2 bases, V lost 1 base, and 11 bases had no gene match. DNA of the CDR3: TGTGCCAGCAGCCAAGGGGTGGGCCTAGCGGGCACCACAGATACGCAGTATTTT. Protein sequence: CASSQGVGLAGTTDTQYF.

This chain connects TRBV6-6 to TRBJ2-1, with a possible D match to TRBD1 (6 bases). CDR1 and CDR2 from the germline V gene are MNHNY and SVGAGI (reference sequence). Trimming stripped 2 bases from V and 1 base from J, with 9 bases between. The CDR3 spans 15 residues. The CDR3 nucleotides are TGTGCCAGCAGTTACCCAGGGGTTTCCTACAATGAGCAGTTCTTC. This sequence encodes CASSYPGVSYNEQFF.

This chain uses TRBV6-1 with TRBJ2-3; 9 bases agree with TRBD1. The CDR3 totals 15 residues. V lost 6 bases, J lost 2 bases, and 6 bases stayed unmatched. The germline V gene has CDR1 MNHNS and CDR2 SASEGT. CDR3 DNA sequence: TGTGCCAGCAGCCGAGGACAGGGGTACACAGATACGCAGTATTTT. It codes for CASSRGQGYTDTQYF.

The genes are TRBV9 and TRBJ2-2; tentatively, D is TRBD2 (6 bases). Germline values: CDR1 SGDLS, CDR2 YYNGEE. This CDR3 has 16 residues. V lost 4 bases and J lost 6, with 19 bases in between. Here the CDR3 DNA reads TGTGCCAGCAGCCCATCCGGGACTTACCCTTCCGGGGAGCTGTTTTTT. Protein product: CASSPSGTYPSGELFF.

This chain joins TRBV4-1 and TRBJ2-5; 9 bases match TRBD2. This CDR3 has 16 residues. The V gene's germline CDR1 is MGHRA and CDR2 YSYEKL. The ends lost 1 base at V and 5 bases at J; junction bases unmatched: 8. CDR3 DNA: TGCGCCAGCAGCCAAGGAGGCGGGGGGGCCCTGGAGACCCAGTACTTC. It translates to CASSQGGGGALETQYF.

This sequence joins TRBV7-9 and TRBJ1-2; D is perhaps TRBD1 (5 bases). The CDR3 runs 12 residues. Germline values: CDR1 SEHNR, CDR2 FQNEAQ (reference sequence). Trimming took 5 bases from V and 5 from J, leaving 9 bases between them. The CDR3 sequence: CASSPAGYGYTF. The CDR3 DNA follows: TGTGCCAGCAGCCCCGCAGGGTATGGCTACACCTTC.

The chain is built from TRBV19 and TRBJ1-2; TRBD1 matches at 7 bases. Germline V gene sequence: CDR1 LNHDA, CDR2 SQIVND (reference sequence). J was trimmed by 5 bases and V by 6 bases; bases with no gene match: 9. The length of the CDR3 is 14 residues. In DNA form, the CDR3 reads TGTGCCAGTAGGAGAGGACAGGACGAATATGGCTACACCTTC. Protein: CASRRGQDEYGYTF.

J is TRBJ2-6 and V is TRBV6-1; 7 positions agree with TRBD1. CDR1 MNHNS and CDR2 SASEGT come from the germline V gene. J was trimmed by 3 bases and V by 6 bases; bases with no gene match: 11. The CDR3 spans 17 residues. The CDR3 loop is CASRETGAWGGANVLTF. The CDR3 nucleotides are TGTGCCAGCAGAGAAACAGGGGCTTGGGGTGGGGCCAACGTCCTGACTTTC.

The chain uses TRBV9 and TRBJ2-1, with TRBD1 matching over 10 bases. Germline V gene lookup returns CDR1 SGDLS and CDR2 YYNGEE. Trimming took 3 bases from V and 4 from J; bases not matched to a gene: 1. The CDR3 has 14 residues. The CDR3 sequence: CASSAGQGYNEQFF. The CDR3, as DNA: TGTGCCAGCAGCGCGGGACAGGGGTACAATGAGCAGTTCTTC.

The V and J genes are TRBV7-2 and TRBJ2-5; TRBD2 agrees at 7 bases. The CDR3 totals 16 residues. V shed 5 bases and J 2 bases; nucleotides not matched to a gene: 11. CDR1 and CDR2 (germline): SGHTA, FQGNSA. CDR3 in DNA: TGTGCCAGCAGCCCGGACTCGGGGGGACTACAAGAGACCCAGTACTTC. Its protein product is CASSPDSGGLQETQYF.

V usage is TRBV5-1 and J usage is TRBJ2-3; 7 positions match TRBD1. The CDR3 is 15 residues long. The germline V gene has CDR1 SGHRS and CDR2 YFSETQ. J gave up 4 bases and V 5 bases, and 10 bases lay outside the gene matches. The CDR3: CASSFTGEGADTQYF. CDR3 nucleotide sequence: TGCGCCAGCAGTTTTACAGGGGAAGGCGCAGATACGCAGTATTTT.

In this sample, this clone turned up once. V usage is TRBV9 and J usage is TRBJ2-2, with TRBD1 matching 7 bases. The V segment lost 4 bases and the J segment 2 bases; nucleotides outside the gene matches: 14. The CDR3 has 18 amino acids. Germline V gene data show CDR1 as SGDLS and CDR2 as YYNGEE. The CDR3 region has the DNA TGTGCCAGCAGCCTCATGCTCCGAGGGACAGAAAACACCGGGGAGCTGTTTTTT. The encoded protein is CASSLMLRGTENTGELFF.

This chain links TRBV14 with TRBJ2-1, with 8 bases aligning to TRBD2. The trim removed 4 bases at V and 4 bases at J, leaving 12 bases unmatched. The CDR3 is 17 amino acids. Germline CDR1 is SGHDN and CDR2 is FVKESK. The CDR3 sequence is CASSLRVGVAGYNEQFF. The CDR3 DNA sequence: TGTGCCAGCAGCCTAAGAGTCGGGGTAGCGGGGTACAATGAGCAGTTCTTC.

This clone was counted only a few times. This rearrangement joins TRBV29-1 to TRBJ1-2; TRBD1 is a possible D gene (6 bases). In germline, CDR1 is SQVTM, CDR2 ANQGSEA. This CDR3 comprises 13 residues. Trimming took 4 bases from V and 7 from J, leaving 16 bases between them. The CDR3 region has the DNA TGCAGCGTTGTTAGTTCAGGGGCTCGTGGCTACACCTTC. It specifies CSVVSSGARGYTF.

This clone was seen a few times. The rearrangement joins TRBV2 to TRBJ1-1; tentatively, D is TRBD1 (6 bases). Per germline, CDR1 SNHLY and CDR2 FYNNEI. Trimming pared 4 bases from V and 11 bases from J, leaving 14 bases between. This CDR3 is 12 amino acids long. CDR3 residues: CASSGVQGLAFF. DNA of the CDR3: TGTGCCAGCAGTGGGGTCCAGGGGCTGGCTTTCTTT.